This section outlines one T cell receptor beta chain sequence together with its context. What it binds is unknown. This sample was included in a study of vaccination and CD4 T cells after COVID-19. For the study at large: Control cultures, each given a CEFX pool, an HIV-1 Nef pool, or no peptide, were included. Study outcomes and limitations: In convalescent patients, 304 of 307 vaccine-specific clones were mono-reactive for SARS-CoV-2 spike.

The treatment denotes: approximately 11-day PBMC culture with coronavirus spike peptide pools or control peptides (ViraFEST assay). The CDR3 is 14 residues long. The germline V gene encodes CDR1 SEHNR and CDR2 FQNEAQ (reference sequence). Between the trimmed V and J ends, which lost 5 bases and 6 bases, there was a span of 14 bases. Cultured CD4+ T cell DNA was sequenced using the Oncomine TCR Beta short-read assay. TCRdb reprocessed the PCR reads via MiXCR and lists one record per CDR3 protein. The sample includes some 14,000 distinct CDR3 sequences, about three fifths of them seen just once. This receptor was identified in a human donor who had recovered from COVID-19. Sequences were obtained from CD4+ T cells from blood, cultured in vitro. This chain connects TRBV7-9 to TRBJ1-3; D not certain. The CDR3 spells CASSPPATVNTIYF. CDR3 DNA: TGTGCCAGCAGCCCACCCGCGACGGTAAACACCATATATTTT. Supplemented by reference TRBV7-9 and TRBJ1-3, the full variable domain reads DTGVSQNPRHKITKRGQNVTFRCDPISEHNRLYWYRQTLGQGPEFLTYFQNEAQLEKSRLLSDRFSAERPKGSFSTLEIQRTEQGDSAMYLCASSPPATVNTIYFGEGSWLTVV.